The T cell receptor (beta chain) described here comes from a study of shared T cell receptors in the human thymus (dated by TCRdb to about 2021). Broadly, across the study: The study examined how self-reactive, shared T-cell receptor alpha chains are generated in the human thymus.

The library was produced with the immunoSEQ multiplex PCR assay. The source is immuneACCESS, and TCRdb retained only in-frame sequences with V and J called. Part of the clones is not carried over; for the studies checked, unresolved V genes explain less than half of this, and the remainder is unexplained. For this sample there are about 400,000 clones; over 90% appear just once. The ten largest clones capture approximately 0.02% of the sample. Reading the germline V gene gives CDR1 SGHRS and CDR2 YFSETQ. Germline trimming: 0 bases from V, 6 bases from J; junction bases outside gene matches: 12. Measured from the cysteine to the phenylalanine, the CDR3 is 16 residues long. Only CDR3 DNA is held: 48 bases, read in frame from base 1. Comment on this clone: The antigen this receptor binds is unknown. No qualities accompany the bases; no much larger clone lies one base away.

The receptor's source is a human donor. The chain was built from TRBV5-1 and TRBJ2-7; 7 middle bases align to TRBD1. What was sequenced was thymocytes. The DNA sequence follows: TGCGCCAGCAGCTTGGGCCCCAGGACAGGAGGATTCGAGCAGTACTTC. The resulting protein is CASSLGPRTGGFEQYF.